The rows below give T cell receptor beta chains drawn from one sample of a study of shared clonotypes between healthy human individuals. TCRdb's copy holds only in-frame clones and misses some; the assay was immunoSEQ multiplex PCR. This table has around 1,100,000 clones, about 80% appearing once. The sequencing sample was made of memory CD4+ T cells from PBMCs. Source of these receptors: a man younger than 30 in good health. Some clones in this sample may be carry-over from other donors' samples. CDR3s include the opening cysteine and the closing phenylalanine or tryptophan. A D gene is named only where the DNA matches it firmly. A row's size may be missing; if present it is once, few, many or a size class.

CDR3: CASRIGGTTYNEQFF
DNA: TGTGCCAGCAGGATAGGGGGGACTACCTACAATGAGCAGTTCTTC
D: .
size: few
J: TRBJ2-1
V: TRBV27

CDR3: CASSMRQGLTEAFF
DNA: TGTGCCAGTAGTATGAGGCAGGGGCTGACTGAAGCTTTCTTT
D: .
size: .
J: TRBJ1-1
V: TRBV19

CDR3: CASSEIAGGTDTQYF
DNA: TGTGCCAGCAGTGAAATCGCGGGAGGCACAGATACGCAGTATTTT
D: TRBD2
size: .
J: TRBJ2-3
V: TRBV2

CDR3: CALRWAGDEKLFF
DNA: TGTGCCCTCCGGTGGGCAGGGGATGAAAAACTGTTTTTT
D: .
size: .
J: TRBJ1-4
V: TRBV30

CDR3: CASSLVTGVFTDTQYF
DNA: TGCGCCAGCAGCTTGGTGACGGGAGTTTTCACAGATACGCAGTATTTT
D: .
size: many
J: TRBJ2-3
V: TRBV5-1

CDR3: CASSLAPVRGDTQYF
DNA: TGCGCCAGCAGCTTGGCCCCTGTGAGGGGAGACACGCAGTATTTT
D: .
size: .
J: TRBJ2-3
V: TRBV5-1

CDR3: CASSEAPSGSINHGFF
DNA: TGTGCCAGCAGTGAAGCGCCTAGCGGGAGTATCAACCACGGGTTCTTC
D: TRBD2
size: .
J: TRBJ2-1
V: TRBV2

CDR3: CASSPPGLGESQYF
DNA: TGTGCCAGCAGCCCCCCAGGGTTGGGAGAGTCCCAGTACTTC
D: .
size: .
J: TRBJ2-5
V: TRBV7-2

CDR3: CASSNPPGQGTRTF
DNA: TGTGCCAGCAGTAACCCCCCTGGACAGGGAACTAGGACCTTC
D: TRBD1
size: .
J: TRBJ1-2
V: TRBV28

CDR3: CASSPGTSGRYEQYF
DNA: TGTGCCAGCTCACCGGGGACTAGCGGGCGGTACGAGCAGTACTTC
D: TRBD2
size: .
J: TRBJ2-7
V: TRBV18

CDR3: CASSVGADSPLHF
DNA: TGTGCCAGCAGCGTTGGGGCGGATTCACCCCTCCACTTT
D: .
size: .
J: TRBJ1-6
V: TRBV11-3

CDR3: CASWTLSGINEQYF
DNA: TGTGCCAGCTGGACCCTTAGCGGGATCAACGAGCAGTACTTC
D: TRBD2
size: .
J: TRBJ2-7
V: TRBV28

CDR3: CASSFQGQGIYEQYF
DNA: TGTGCCAGCAGTTTTCAGGGACAGGGGATCTACGAGCAGTACTTC
D: TRBD1
size: once
J: TRBJ2-7
V: TRBV28

CDR3: CASSFGLATDTQYF
DNA: TGCGCCAGCAGCTTCGGACTAGCAACAGATACGCAGTATTTT
D: TRBD2
size: .
J: TRBJ2-3
V: TRBV5-1

CDR3: CASSPMRSNQPQHF
DNA: TGTGCCAGCAGTCCGATGAGAAGCAATCAGCCCCAGCATTTT
D: .
size: .
J: TRBJ1-5
V: TRBV2

CDR3: CASSQDYRPGEDGYTF
DNA: TGTGCCAGCAGCCAAGACTATCGGCCAGGGGAGGATGGCTACACCTTC
D: .
size: .
J: TRBJ1-2
V: TRBV5-4

CDR3: CASSPSATLRPNEQFF
DNA: TGTGCCAGCAGCCCGTCGGCCACCTTAAGGCCCAATGAGCAGTTCTTC
D: .
size: .
J: TRBJ2-1
V: TRBV14

CDR3: CASKESAETQYF
DNA: TGTGCCAGCAAAGAGAGTGCAGAGACCCAGTACTTC
D: .
size: .
J: TRBJ2-5
V: TRBV2

CDR3: CASSPYGRRNEQFF
DNA: TGTGCCAGCAGTCCATACGGGAGACGGAATGAGCAGTTCTTC
D: .
size: once
J: TRBJ2-1
V: TRBV28

CDR3: CASSQRGDTEAFF
DNA: TGTGCCAGCAGCCAGAGGGGGGACACTGAAGCTTTCTTT
D: .
size: few
J: TRBJ1-1
V: TRBV4-2

CDR3: CASSLDGGAGFLEQYF
DNA: TGTGCCAGCAGCTTGGACGGGGGCGCGGGGTTCCTCGAGCAGTACTTC
D: .
size: .
J: TRBJ2-7
V: TRBV5-4

CDR3: CASSLSGPYEQYF
DNA: TGTGCCAGCAGTCTTAGCGGACCCTACGAGCAGTACTTC
D: .
size: .
J: TRBJ2-7
V: TRBV28

CDR3: CASSLLGSREETQYF
DNA: TGCGCCAGCAGCCTCCTGGGTAGCAGGGAAGAGACCCAGTACTTC
D: .
size: .
J: TRBJ2-5
V: TRBV5-1

CDR3: CASSLGQGTGYTF
DNA: TGCGCCAGCAGCTTGGGGCAGGGGACAGGCTACACCTTC
D: .
size: .
J: TRBJ1-2
V: TRBV5-1

CDR3: CASSSSGLVYPYNEQFF
DNA: TGCGCCAGCAGCTCCAGTGGACTCGTCTATCCCTACAATGAGCAGTTCTTC
D: .
size: .
J: TRBJ2-1
V: TRBV5-1

CDR3: CASSSTGDYGYTF
DNA: TGTGCCAGCAGTAGTACAGGGGACTATGGCTACACCTTC
D: TRBD1
size: .
J: TRBJ1-2
V: TRBV28

CDR3: CASSPVGRGTEAFF
DNA: TGTGCCAGCAGTCCCGTTGGCCGCGGCACTGAAGCTTTCTTT
D: .
size: .
J: TRBJ1-1
V: TRBV27

CDR3: CASSYRGRGTEAFF
DNA: TGTGCCAGCAGCTACAGGGGGCGCGGGACTGAAGCTTTCTTT
D: TRBD1
size: .
J: TRBJ1-1
V: TRBV7-9